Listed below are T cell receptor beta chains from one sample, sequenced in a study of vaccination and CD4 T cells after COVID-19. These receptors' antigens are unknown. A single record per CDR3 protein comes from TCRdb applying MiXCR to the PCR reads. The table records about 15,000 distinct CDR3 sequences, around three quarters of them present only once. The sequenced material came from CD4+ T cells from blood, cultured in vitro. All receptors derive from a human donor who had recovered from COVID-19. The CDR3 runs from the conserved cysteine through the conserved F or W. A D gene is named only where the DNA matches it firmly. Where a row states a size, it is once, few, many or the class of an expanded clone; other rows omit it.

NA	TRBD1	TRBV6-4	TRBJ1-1	TGTGCCAGCAGCCAGGGACAGGGCACTGAAGCTTTCTTT	CASSQGQGTEAFF
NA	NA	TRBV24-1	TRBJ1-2	TGTGCCACCAGTGGTAGGGGATGGGACTATGGCTACACCTTC	CATSGRGWDYGYTF
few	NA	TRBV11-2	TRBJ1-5	TGTGCCAGCAGCTTAACACCCAATAGCAATCAGCCCCAGCATTTT	CASSLTPNSNQPQHF
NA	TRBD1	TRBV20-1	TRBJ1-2	TGCAGTGCTAGAGACCCTGGGACAGGGGTGTCCCGGATCTATGGCTACACCTTC	CSARDPGTGVSRIYGYTF
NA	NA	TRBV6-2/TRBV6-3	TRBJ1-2	TGTGCCAGCAGCCCCGGGAGGGCTTATGGCTACACCTTC	CASSPGRAYGYTF
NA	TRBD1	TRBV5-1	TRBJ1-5	TGCGCCAGCAGCCCCGGACAGGGGGATTTTCAGCCCCAGCATTTT	CASSPGQGDFQPQHF
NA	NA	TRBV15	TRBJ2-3	TGTGCCACCAGCAGAGGCGGGGCCCCAGATACGCAGTATTTT	CATSRGGAPDTQYF
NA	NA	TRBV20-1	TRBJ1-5	TGCAGTGCTCAGAAGGGGGTCCAGCCCCAGCATTTT	CSAQKGVQPQHF
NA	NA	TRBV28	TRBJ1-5	TGTGCCAGCAGTTTAGTACAGAATCAGCCCCAGCATTTT	CASSLVQNQPQHF
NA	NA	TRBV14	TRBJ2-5	TGTGCCAGCAGCCGTCAAGAGACCCAGTACTTC	CASSRQETQYF
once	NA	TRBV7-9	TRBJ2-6	TGTGCCAGCAGCTTAGTGCTGAGTTCTGGGGCCAACGTCCTGACTTTC	CASSLVLSSGANVLTF
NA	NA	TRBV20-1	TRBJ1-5	TGCAGTGCTAGAATGTACAGGGAGGCTCAGCCCCAGCATTTT	CSARMYREAQPQHF
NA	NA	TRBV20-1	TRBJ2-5	TGCAGTGCTTCAGTAGGACGGGTAGAGACCCAGTACTTC	CSASVGRVETQYF
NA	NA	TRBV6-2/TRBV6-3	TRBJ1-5	TGTGCCAGCAGTCCCATCCCTCAGCCCCAGCATTTT	CASSPIPQPQHF
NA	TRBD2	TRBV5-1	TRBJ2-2	TGCGCCAGCAGCTCGGGACTAGCGGGAGCTACCGGGGAGCTGTTTTTT	CASSSGLAGATGELFF
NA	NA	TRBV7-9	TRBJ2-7	TGTGCCAGCAGCTTATATCGGGAGTACGACGAGCAGTACTTC	CASSLYREYDEQYF
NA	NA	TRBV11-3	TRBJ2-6	TGTGCCAGCAGCCGTGCTGGGCAGTCTGGGGCCAACGTCCTGACTTTC	CASSRAGQSGANVLTF
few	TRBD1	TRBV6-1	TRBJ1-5	TGTGCCAGCAGAAATTACCGGGACAGGGGGGTCAATCAGCCCCAGCATTTT	CASRNYRDRGVNQPQHF
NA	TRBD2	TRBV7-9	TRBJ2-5	TGTGCCAGCAGCCCTAGTCGTGTTAGCGGGAGTTGGGAGACCCAGTACTTC	CASSPSRVSGSWETQYF
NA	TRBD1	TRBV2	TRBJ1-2	TGTGCCAGCAGTGTAACCGGGACAGGGGGGTATGGCTACACCTTC	CASSVTGTGGYGYTF
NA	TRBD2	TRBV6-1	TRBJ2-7	TGTGCCAGCAGGGCGAGCGGGAGGGCCGACGAGCAGTACTTC	CASRASGRADEQYF
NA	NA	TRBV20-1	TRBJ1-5	TGCAGTGCTAGAGAGGTTCACGTTGCAGGTCAGCCCCAGCATTTT	CSAREVHVAGQPQHF
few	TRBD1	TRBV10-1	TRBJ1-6	TGCGCCAGCAGCCGGGACAGGGGTAATTCACCCCTCCACTTT	CASSRDRGNSPLHF
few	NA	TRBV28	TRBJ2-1	TGTGCCAGCCTCCGACTGGGGAATGAGCAGTTCTTC	CASLRLGNEQFF
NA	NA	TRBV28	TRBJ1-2	TGTGCCAGCAGTCAGAGTGGCTATGGCTACACCTTC	CASSQSGYGYTF
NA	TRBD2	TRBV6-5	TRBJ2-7	TGTGCCAGCAGTTACTCAAGCGGGGGTAGGTCCTACGAGCAGTACTTC	CASSYSSGGRSYEQYF
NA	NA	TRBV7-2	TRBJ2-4	TGTGCCAGCAGCTTAAGCGCGGGGGCCAAAAACATTCAGTACTTC	CASSLSAGAKNIQYF
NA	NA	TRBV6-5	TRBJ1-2	TGTGCCAGCAGTTACAAATTGGGATTTTCCTATGGCTACACCTTC	CASSYKLGFSYGYTF
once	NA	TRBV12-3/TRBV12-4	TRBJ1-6	TGTGCCAGCAGTGGGGGGGGGAGCTCCTATAATTCACCCCTCCACTTT	CASSGGGSSYNSPLHF
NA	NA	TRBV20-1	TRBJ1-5	TGCAGTGCTAGTGGGGGGGATCAGCCCCAGCATTTT	CSASGGDQPQHF
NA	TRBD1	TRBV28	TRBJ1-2	TGTGCCATCGAGGCGTCCGGACAGGGTAGGAATGGCTACACCTTC	CAIEASGQGRNGYTF
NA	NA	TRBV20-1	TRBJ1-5	TGCAGTGCGCGGGACGGCCGATGGCCCCAGCATTTT	CSARDGRWPQHF
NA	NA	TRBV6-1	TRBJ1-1	TGTGCCAGCAGAACCGACAGGTCCACTGAAGCTTTCTTT	CASRTDRSTEAFF
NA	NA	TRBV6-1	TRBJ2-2	TGTGCCAGCAGTCCCCCAGTGGGGGAGCTGTTTTTT	CASSPPVGELFF
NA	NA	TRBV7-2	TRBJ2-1	TGTGCCAGCAGCCTACGGAGGAAGGATGAGCAGTTCTTC	CASSLRRKDEQFF
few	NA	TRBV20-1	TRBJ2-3	TGCAGTGTCCCTCCCCGGCGGTTCACAGATACGCAGTATTTT	CSVPPRRFTDTQYF
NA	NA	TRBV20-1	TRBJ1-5	TGCAGTGCTAGAGATCCCCTCTCGTGGCAGCCCCAGCATTTT	CSARDPLSWQPQHF
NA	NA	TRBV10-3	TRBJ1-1	TGTGCCATCAGTCCGGAGAGGGTTACTGAAGCTTTCTTT	CAISPERVTEAFF
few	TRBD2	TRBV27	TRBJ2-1	TGTGCCAGCAGGGGCGGGAGGGCGTCGGGTGAGCAGTTCTTC	CASRGGRASGEQFF
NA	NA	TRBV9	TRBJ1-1	TGTGCCAGCAGCGTAGCTAACACCAACGCTGAAGCTTTCTTT	CASSVANTNAEAFF
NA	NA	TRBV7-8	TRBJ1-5	TGTGCCAGCAGCGACAGTGGAGTGGGATCGCCCCATCAGCCCCAGCATTTT	CASSDSGVGSPHQPQHF
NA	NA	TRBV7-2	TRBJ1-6	TGTGCCAGCAGCTTCGGAAGCTCCTATAATTCACCCCTCCACTTT	CASSFGSSYNSPLHF
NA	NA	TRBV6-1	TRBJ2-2	TGTGCCAGCAGACATAGAGGGACTTTCAATTCGAACACCGGGGAGCTGTTTTTT	CASRHRGTFNSNTGELFF
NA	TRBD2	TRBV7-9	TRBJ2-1	TGTGCCAGCAGCTCCCGGGGGGGTATTGAGCAGTTCTTC	CASSSRGGIEQFF
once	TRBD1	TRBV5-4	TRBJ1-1	TGTGCCAGCAGCCGTCCGACAGGGGATACTAGAGCTTTCTTT	CASSRPTGDTRAFF
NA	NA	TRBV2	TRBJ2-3	TGTGCCAGCAGTGATCAGGGAGGGGGGACAGATACGCAGTATTTT	CASSDQGGGTDTQYF
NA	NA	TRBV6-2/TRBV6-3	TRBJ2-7	TGTGCCGCTAGCTACGCTGGCTACGAGCAGTACTTC	CAASYAGYEQYF
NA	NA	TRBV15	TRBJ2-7	TGTGCCACCAGTCGGACAGCGAACTCCTACGAGCAGTACTTC	CATSRTANSYEQYF
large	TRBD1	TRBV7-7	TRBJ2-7	TGTGCTAGCAGCGTCGGACAGGGATACGAGCAGTACTTC	CASSVGQGYEQYF
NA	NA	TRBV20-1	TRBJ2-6	TGCAGTCCTGGGGCCAACGTCCTGACTTTC	CSPGANVLTF
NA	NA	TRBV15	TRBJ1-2	TGTGCCACCAGCAGAGAAGGGGTGTGGGGCTACACCTTC	CATSREGVWGYTF
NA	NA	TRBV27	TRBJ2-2	TGTGCCAGCAGTTTACTGGACAGACAGACCGGGGAGCTGTTTTTT	CASSLLDRQTGELFF
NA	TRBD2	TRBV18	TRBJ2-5	TGTGCCAGCTCACCAGGGTCAAGCGGGGACCCAGAGACCCAGTACTTC	CASSPGSSGDPETQYF
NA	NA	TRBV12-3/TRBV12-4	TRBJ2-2	TGTGCCAGCAGTTTTTGGGGCTTTTCGGCAACCACCGGGGAGCTGTTTTTT	CASSFWGFSATTGELFF
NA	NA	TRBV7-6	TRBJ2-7	TGTGCCAGCAGTCCTAGAGGTGGTCTAGCCCATACCTACGAGCAGTACTTC	CASSPRGGLAHTYEQYF
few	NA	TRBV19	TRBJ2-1	TGTGCCAGTAGTCCGGGGACCTCCTACAATGAGCAGTTCTTC	CASSPGTSYNEQFF
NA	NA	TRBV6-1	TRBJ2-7	TGTGCCAGCAGACGGGGGACAGCCTACGAGCAGTACTTC	CASRRGTAYEQYF